This entry is about one T cell receptor (beta chain). What it binds is unknown. This likely comes from a read error, as the CDR3 has no conserved phenylalanine or tryptophan at its end. No DNA is shown, since the ends of the CDR3 on it are uncertain; the CDR3 is the one TCRdb lists. Amplification of TCR beta CDR3 regions was performed using RNA transcripts as template. The study used the HTBI primer set for a first-round RT-PCR of the TCR CDR3. TCRdb itself ran the multiplex PCR reads through MiXCR, one entry per CDR3 protein. The sample holds approximately 640,000 distinct CDR3 sequences, 40% to 55% seen once. Uncontrolled infections, other autoimmune diseases, pregnancy or lactation led to exclusion of patients. The data were taken from a study of T cells in Graves' hyperthyroidism and ophthalmopathy. Study findings and constraints: Ophthalmopathy was distinguished from stable hyperthyroidism by 13 V-J signatures.

The CDR3 length is 8 residues, termini included. Germline V lookup: CDR1 LNHNV, CDR2 YYDKDF (reference sequence). This receptor was identified in an adult man with Graves' disease, either hyperthyroidism or ophthalmopathy (not recorded which). Sequenced sample: peripheral blood or thyroid tissue (not recorded which). The chain employs TRBV15 and TRBJ1-5; the table's D call, TRBD1, has no DNA check behind it. This CDR3 reads CATSFWTG.